What follows are 4 T cell receptor beta chains derived from one specimen sequenced in a study of T cell repertoires in cytomegalovirus infection (dated by TCRdb to 2018 to 2020). Reading the label with the study, this specimen's treatment or condition is: in vitro stimulation with specific CMV peptide epitopes to enrich CMV-specific T cells. Their antigens are not known. The instrument was an Illumina HiSeq 1500. The public reads were reanalyzed by TCRdb: fastp trimming at Q25, MiXCR alignment, in-frame beta chains only. When rows share a CDR3 protein, they turn into one entry using the most common DNA and genes. Counted in this sample were 650,000 to 850,000 distinct CDR3 sequences; approximately 32% of them appeared once. Together, the top ten hold less than 15% of the sample. The source was cultured CD8+ T cells from PBMCs, collected from culture after CMV antigen stimulation. These receptors were collected from a human donor in good health (CMV status not recorded). Some clones in this sample may be carry-over from other donors' samples.

The chain has TRBV27 and TRBJ2-7, with unresolved D. Between the trimmed V and J ends, which lost 6 bases and 1 base, there was a span of 16 bases. The CDR3 loop spans 15 amino acids. CDR1 and CDR2 (germline): MNHEY, SMNVEV (reference sequence). CDR3 loop: CASSPHGGKSYEQYV. The CDR3 DNA reads TGTGCCAGCAGCCCCCACGGTGGAAAATCCTACGAGCAGTACGTC.

This clonotype was detected ten times or more. The chain joins TRBV7-2 to TRBJ2-3; 7 positions agree with TRBD2. CDR1 is SGHTA and CDR2 is FQGNSA in the germline V gene. This CDR3 region has 17 residues. J lost 1 base, V lost 4 bases, and 11 bases had no gene match. The DNA for the CDR3 is TGTGCCAGCAGCTCCCCGGGGCGGGGGTGGGGCACAGATACGCAGTATTTT. This codes for CASSSPGRGWGTDTQYF.

This clonotype appeared a few times. CDR3 sequence (DNA): TGTGCCAGCAGTTTCTACAGGGACCATAACTATGGCTACACCTTC. This sequence encodes CASSFYRDHNYGYTF. The chain links TRBV6-5 to TRBJ1-2; perhaps TRBD1 as D (6 bases). Germline CDR1 and CDR2: MNHEY and SVGAGI. Trimming shortened V by 4 bases and J by 1 base, and 13 bases separated the two germline ends. The CDR3 loop spans 15 amino acids.

The chain combines TRBV10-3 with TRBJ2-1, with 7 bases fitting TRBD1. Germline V CDR1 and CDR2: ENHRY, SYGVKD. The CDR3 extends over 15 amino acids. The ends lost 4 bases at V and 5 bases at J; junction bases unmatched: 8. In nucleotides, the CDR3 is TGTGCCATCAGTGGGGAAGGGACAGCACACAATGAGCAGTTCTTC. This codes for CAISGEGTAHNEQFF.